The present T cell receptor (beta chain) was sequenced within a study of blood T cell repertoires in COVID-19. At the level of the study: Sites across the United States, Italy and Spain contributed samples from acute and convalescent COVID-19. Sample material is recorded as cDNA or gDNA derived from T cells, B-cell-depleted T cells, or PBMCs.

Measured with immunoSEQ multiplex PCR; TCRdb has only the in-frame clones, and not every one. The sample holds around 19,000 clones, more than 65% seen once. CDR3 size: 15 residues. CDR1 and CDR2 (germline): SGHRS, YFSETQ. Deletions cut 0 bases from V and 1 base from J, with 9 bases between. The source material was peripheral blood. The chain uses TRBV5-1 and TRBJ2-3; D may be TRBD2 (6 bases). This TCR was sampled from an elderly man with acute or convalescent COVID-19. The CDR3 DNA reads as TGCGCCAGCAGCTTGGAGGCTAGCGGCACAGATACGCAGTATTTT. This sequence encodes CASSLEASGTDTQYF.